A selection of T cell receptor beta chains follows, all from one sample in a study of shared clonotypes between healthy human individuals. Clones were sequenced by immunoSEQ multiplex PCR, and TCRdb holds only the in-frame ones, with some missing. The sample includes some 1,100,000 clones, around 78% seen only once; the top ten take 0.5% to 0.6%. The sequenced sample consisted of memory CD4+ T cells from PBMCs. All receptors derive from a man aged 18 to 29 in good health. Some clones in this sample may be carry-over from other donors' samples. The CDR3 runs from the conserved cysteine through the conserved F or W. A D gene is named only where the DNA matches it firmly. Not every row has a clone size; where given, it reads once, few, many or a size class.

DNA,CDR3,V,J,size,D
TGTGCCAGCAGCCCAGTTGCGGCTAATGAAAAACTGTTTTTT,CASSPVAANEKLFF,TRBV7-9,TRBJ1-4,.,.
TGTGCCAGCAGCTTAGGGACGTATCTACACGAGCAGTACTTC,CASSLGTYLHEQYF,TRBV7-9,TRBJ2-7,few,.
TGTGCCAGCAGCCCCCATACTGGGGAGGAGCAGTACTTC,CASSPHTGEEQYF,TRBV11-2,TRBJ2-5,.,.
TGTGCCAGGGGCCATCAGCCCCAGCATTTT,CARGHQPQHF,TRBV27,TRBJ1-5,.,.
TGTGCCAGCAGCTCCCAGACTTCCTTAGCCAAAAACATTCAGTACTTC,CASSSQTSLAKNIQYF,TRBV7-2,TRBJ2-4,.,.
TGCGCCAGCAGCTTGGCTAGTAGGTATGAGCAGTTCTTC,CASSLASRYEQFF,TRBV5-1,TRBJ2-1,once,.
TGTGCCAGTAGCACTAGCGGGCCAACAGATACGCAGTATTTT,CASSTSGPTDTQYF,TRBV19,TRBJ2-3,.,TRBD2
TGTGCCAGTTCGCCCGGACCTTTCGAGCAGTACTTC,CASSPGPFEQYF,TRBV2,TRBJ2-7,.,.
TGTGCCAGCAGCTTAGTTGTGACAGGGGGGAAGTTTTTCTTT,CASSLVVTGGKFFF,TRBV7-9,TRBJ1-1,.,TRBD1
TGCAGCGTAGCGAGGGACAGGAGATACGAGCAGTACTTC,CSVARDRRYEQYF,TRBV29-1,TRBJ2-7,.,TRBD1
TGTGCCAGCAGCCCAGGGACAGTGGTAGAGTTC,CASSPGTVVEF,TRBV5-6,TRBJ2-7,.,TRBD1
TGTGCCAGCAGTCCAAACAGGGCCGATAATGAAAAACTGTTTTTT,CASSPNRADNEKLFF,TRBV27,TRBJ1-4,few,.
TGTGCCAGTAGTATTGCCGGGTCTGATACGCAGTATTTT,CASSIAGSDTQYF,TRBV19,TRBJ2-3,.,.
TGTGCCAGCAGTGATACAGGTCAGCCCCAGCATTTT,CASSDTGQPQHF,TRBV27,TRBJ1-5,.,.
TGTGCCAGCAGCGAGGACCGATACTCTACCTACGAGCAGTACTTC,CASSEDRYSTYEQYF,TRBV2,TRBJ2-7,.,.
TGTGCCAGCAGCTTTCGTCAGGGCTTATCATCGGGCTACACCTTC,CASSFRQGLSSGYTF,TRBV5-4,TRBJ1-2,.,.
TGTGCCAGCAGTTACCTCCGGTTGGTCAATCAGCCCCAGCATTTT,CASSYLRLVNQPQHF,TRBV6-6,TRBJ1-5,.,.
TGTGCCAGCAGTTTTCGGGGTACTGGGGCTCGAGAGACCCAGTACTTC,CASSFRGTGARETQYF,TRBV28,TRBJ2-5,.,.
TGCGCCAGCAGCGGGGGGACGCCTAATGAAAAACTGTTTTTT,CASSGGTPNEKLFF,TRBV5-1,TRBJ1-4,once,.
TGTGCCAGAAGCTTGAGCAGAAAAGCCCAGCATTTT,CARSLSRKAQHF,TRBV5-3,TRBJ1-5,many,.